Given below is one T cell receptor (beta chain) in context. This table comes from immunoSEQ multiplex PCR, and its TCRdb copy is limited to in-frame clones, with some not included. The repertoire includes roughly 250,000 clones, about 90% of them detected once, and around 0.85% sits in the top ten. The sample is drawn from a study of blood T cell repertoires in COVID-19. This CDR3 region has 12 residues. Trimming pared 2 bases from V and 6 bases from J, leaving 10 bases between. Germline-derived CDR1 and CDR2 are GTSNPN and SVGIG (reference sequence). The source material was PBMCs or T cells enriched from blood (not recorded which). The sequence was obtained from a man aged 50 or older who had been exposed to COVID-19. The V gene is TRBV30, the J gene TRBJ2-5, with D unresolved. CDR3 nucleotides: TGTGCCTGGAGTCCCGACTGGAAGACCCAGTACTTC. This encodes CAWSPDWKTQYF. Variable domain in full (rest from reference TRBV30 and TRBJ2-5): SQTIHQWPATLVQPVGSPLSLECTVEGTSNPNLYWYRQAAGRGLQLLFYSVGIGQISSEVPQNLSASRPQDRQFILSSKKLLLSDSGFYLCAWSPDWKTQYFGPGTRLLVL.